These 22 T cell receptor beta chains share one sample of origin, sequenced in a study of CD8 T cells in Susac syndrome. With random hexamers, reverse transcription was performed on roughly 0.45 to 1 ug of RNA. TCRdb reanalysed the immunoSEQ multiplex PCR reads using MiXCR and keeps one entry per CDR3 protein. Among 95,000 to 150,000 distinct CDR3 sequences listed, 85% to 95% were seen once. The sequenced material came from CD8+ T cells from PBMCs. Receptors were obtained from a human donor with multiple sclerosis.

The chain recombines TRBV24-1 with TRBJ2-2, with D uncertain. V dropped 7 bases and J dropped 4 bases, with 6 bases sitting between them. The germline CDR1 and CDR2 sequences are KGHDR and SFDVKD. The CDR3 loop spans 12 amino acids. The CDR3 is CATRHGTGELFF. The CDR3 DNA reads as TGTGCCACCAGGCACGGCACCGGGGAGCTGTTTTTT.

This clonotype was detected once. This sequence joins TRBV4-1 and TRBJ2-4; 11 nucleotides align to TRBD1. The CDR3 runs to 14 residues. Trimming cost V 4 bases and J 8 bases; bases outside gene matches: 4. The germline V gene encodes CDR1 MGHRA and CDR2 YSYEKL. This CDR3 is CASSRGQGADIQYF. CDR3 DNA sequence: TGCGCCAGCAGCCGAGGACAGGGGGCTGACATTCAGTACTTC.

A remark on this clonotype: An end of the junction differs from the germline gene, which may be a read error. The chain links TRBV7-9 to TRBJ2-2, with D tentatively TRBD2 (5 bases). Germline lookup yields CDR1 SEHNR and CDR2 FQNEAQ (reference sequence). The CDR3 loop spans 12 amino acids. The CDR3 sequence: CAGSLGSGELFF. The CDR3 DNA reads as TGTGCCGGCAGCTTAGGGAGCGGGGAGCTGTTTTTT.

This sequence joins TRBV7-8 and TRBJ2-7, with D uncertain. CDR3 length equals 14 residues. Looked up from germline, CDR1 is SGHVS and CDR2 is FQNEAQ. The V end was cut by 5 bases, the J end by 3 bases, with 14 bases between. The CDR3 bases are TGTGCCAGCAGCCCCAGGAGTACGAACTACGAGCAGTACGTC. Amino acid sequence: CASSPRSTNYEQYV.

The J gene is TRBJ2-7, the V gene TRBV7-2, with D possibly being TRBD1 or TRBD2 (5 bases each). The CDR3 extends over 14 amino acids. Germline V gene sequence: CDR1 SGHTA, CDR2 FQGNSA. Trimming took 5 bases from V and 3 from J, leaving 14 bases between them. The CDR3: CASSQRPGLYEQYF. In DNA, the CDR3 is TGTGCCAGCAGCCAAAGACCGGGGCTCTACGAGCAGTACTTC.

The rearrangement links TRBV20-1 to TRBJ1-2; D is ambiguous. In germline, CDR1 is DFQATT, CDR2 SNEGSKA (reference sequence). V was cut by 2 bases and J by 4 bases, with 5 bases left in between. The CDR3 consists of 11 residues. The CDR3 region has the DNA TGCAGTGCTAGATCCGGCTATGGCTACACCTTC. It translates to CSARSGYGYTF.

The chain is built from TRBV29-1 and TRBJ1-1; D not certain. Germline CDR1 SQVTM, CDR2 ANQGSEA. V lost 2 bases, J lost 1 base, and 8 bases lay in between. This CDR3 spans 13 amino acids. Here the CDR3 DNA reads TGCAGCGTTGAAAACAGCCGGAACACTGAAGCTTTCTTT. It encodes CSVENSRNTEAFF. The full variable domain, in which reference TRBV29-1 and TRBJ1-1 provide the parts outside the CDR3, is SAVISQKPSRDICQRGTSLTIQCQVDSQVTMMFWYRQQPGQSLTLIATANQGSEATYESGFVIDKFPISRPNLTFSTLTVSNMSPEDSSIYLCSVENSRNTEAFFGQGTRLTVV.

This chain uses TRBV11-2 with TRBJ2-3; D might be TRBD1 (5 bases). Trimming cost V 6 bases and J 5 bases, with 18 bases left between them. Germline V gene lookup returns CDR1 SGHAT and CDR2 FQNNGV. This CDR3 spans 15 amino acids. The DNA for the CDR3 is TGTGCCAGCAGTCCTGTGGGGCGGTTCCGAGATACGCAGTATTTT. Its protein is CASSPVGRFRDTQYF.

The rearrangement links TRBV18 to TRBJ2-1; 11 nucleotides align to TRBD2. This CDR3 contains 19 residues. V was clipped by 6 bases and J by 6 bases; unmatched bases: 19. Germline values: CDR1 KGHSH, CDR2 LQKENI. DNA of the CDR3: TGTGCCAGCTCTCACATAAGGGGAGAGCTAGCGGGAGGCGTCAATGAGCAGTTCTTC. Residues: CASSHIRGELAGGVNEQFF.

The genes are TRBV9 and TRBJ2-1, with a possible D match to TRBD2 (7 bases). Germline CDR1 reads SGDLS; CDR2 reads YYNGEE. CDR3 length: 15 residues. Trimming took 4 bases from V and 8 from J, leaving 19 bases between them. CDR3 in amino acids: CASSPRGGGGDEQFF. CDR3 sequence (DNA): TGTGCCAGCAGCCCGAGGGGAGGCGGGGGCGATGAGCAGTTCTTC.

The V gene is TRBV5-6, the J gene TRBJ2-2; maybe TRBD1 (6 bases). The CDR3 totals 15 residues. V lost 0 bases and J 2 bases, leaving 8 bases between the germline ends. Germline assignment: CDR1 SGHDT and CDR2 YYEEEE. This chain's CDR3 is CASSLDRANTGELFF. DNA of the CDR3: TGTGCCAGCAGCTTGGACAGGGCTAACACCGGGGAGCTGTTTTTT.

CDR3 in DNA: TGTGCCAGCAGTTTACCCCCGACAGGGGCTAACTATGGCTACACCTTC. Translated: CASSLPPTGANYGYTF. V gene TRBV27 combines with J gene TRBJ1-2; 8 positions match TRBD1. The CDR3 length is 16 residues. Germline assignment: CDR1 MNHEY and CDR2 SMNVEV (reference sequence). V shed 2 bases and J 0 bases; nucleotides not matched to a gene: 5.

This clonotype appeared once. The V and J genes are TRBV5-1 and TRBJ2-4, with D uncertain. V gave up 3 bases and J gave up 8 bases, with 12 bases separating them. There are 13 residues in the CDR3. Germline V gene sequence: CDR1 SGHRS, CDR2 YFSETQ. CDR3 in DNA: TGCGCCAGCAGCTCATCCGGTGGGGACATTCAGTACTTC. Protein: CASSSSGGDIQYF.

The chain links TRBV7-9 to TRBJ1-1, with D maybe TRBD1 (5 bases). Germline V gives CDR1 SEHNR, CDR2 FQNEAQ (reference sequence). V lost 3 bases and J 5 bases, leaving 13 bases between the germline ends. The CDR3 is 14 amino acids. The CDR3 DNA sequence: TGTGCCAGCAGCTTTCAGGGAGGTGGAACTGAAGCTTTCTTT. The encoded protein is CASSFQGGGTEAFF.

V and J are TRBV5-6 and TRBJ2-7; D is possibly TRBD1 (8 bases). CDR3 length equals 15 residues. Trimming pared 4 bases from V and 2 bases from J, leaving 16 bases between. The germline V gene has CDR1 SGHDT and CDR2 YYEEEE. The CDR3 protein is CASSQTGGAPYEQYF. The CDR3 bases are TGTGCCAGCAGCCAAACAGGGGGGGCCCCCTACGAGCAGTACTTC. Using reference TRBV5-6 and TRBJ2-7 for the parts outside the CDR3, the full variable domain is DAGVTQSPTHLIKTRGQQVTLRCSPKSGHDTVSWYQQALGQGPQFIFQYYEEEERQRGNFPDRFSGHQFPNYSSELNVNALLLGDSALYLCASSQTGGAPYEQYFGPGTRLTVT.

The CDR3 nucleotides are TGCGCCAGCAGCTTGGCCGGGGGACGGAGCTCCTACGAGCAGTACTTC. Translated: CASSLAGGRSSYEQYF. The V call is TRBV5-1, the J call TRBJ2-7; a possible D gene is TRBD2 (6 bases). Trimming took 0 bases from V and 0 from J, leaving 13 bases between them. The CDR3 loop spans 16 amino acids. The germline V gene encodes CDR1 SGHRS and CDR2 YFSETQ.

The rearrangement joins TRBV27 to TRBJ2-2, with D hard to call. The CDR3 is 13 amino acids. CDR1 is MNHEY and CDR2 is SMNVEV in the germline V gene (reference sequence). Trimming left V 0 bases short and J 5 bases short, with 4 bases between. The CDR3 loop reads CASSLSGTGELFF. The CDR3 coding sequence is TGTGCCAGCAGTTTATCAGGAACCGGGGAGCTGTTTTTT.

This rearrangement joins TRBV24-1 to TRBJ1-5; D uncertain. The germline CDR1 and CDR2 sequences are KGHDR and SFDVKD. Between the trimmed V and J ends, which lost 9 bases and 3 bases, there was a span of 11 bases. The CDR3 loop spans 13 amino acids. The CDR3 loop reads CATAGGYNQPQHF. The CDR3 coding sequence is TGTGCCACCGCCGGAGGGTACAATCAGCCCCAGCATTTT.

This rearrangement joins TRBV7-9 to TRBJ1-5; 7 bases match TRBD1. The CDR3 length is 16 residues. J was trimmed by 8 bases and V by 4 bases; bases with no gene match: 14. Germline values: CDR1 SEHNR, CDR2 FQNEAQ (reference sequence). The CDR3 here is CASSSLKDRNKEPQHF. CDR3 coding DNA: TGTGCCAGCAGCTCCCTCAAGGACAGGAATAAGGAGCCCCAGCATTTT.

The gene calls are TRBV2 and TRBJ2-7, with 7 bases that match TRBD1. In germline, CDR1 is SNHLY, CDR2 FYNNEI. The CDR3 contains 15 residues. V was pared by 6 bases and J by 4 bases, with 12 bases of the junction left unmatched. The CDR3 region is CASRLLPGQLYEQYF. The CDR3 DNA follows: TGTGCCAGCAGGCTACTACCGGGACAGTTGTACGAGCAGTACTTC.

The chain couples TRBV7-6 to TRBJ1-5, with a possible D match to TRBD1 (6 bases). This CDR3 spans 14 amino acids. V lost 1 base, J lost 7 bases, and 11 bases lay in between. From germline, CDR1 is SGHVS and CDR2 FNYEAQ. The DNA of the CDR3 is TGTGCCAGCAGCTTAGTCGGGGGGCACCAGCCCCAGCATTTT. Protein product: CASSLVGGHQPQHF.

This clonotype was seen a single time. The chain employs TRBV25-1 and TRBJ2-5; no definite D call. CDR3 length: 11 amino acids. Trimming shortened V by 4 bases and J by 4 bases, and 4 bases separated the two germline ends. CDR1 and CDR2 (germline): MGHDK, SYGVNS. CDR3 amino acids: CASSALETQYF. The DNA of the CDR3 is TGTGCCAGCAGTGCATTAGAGACCCAGTACTTC.